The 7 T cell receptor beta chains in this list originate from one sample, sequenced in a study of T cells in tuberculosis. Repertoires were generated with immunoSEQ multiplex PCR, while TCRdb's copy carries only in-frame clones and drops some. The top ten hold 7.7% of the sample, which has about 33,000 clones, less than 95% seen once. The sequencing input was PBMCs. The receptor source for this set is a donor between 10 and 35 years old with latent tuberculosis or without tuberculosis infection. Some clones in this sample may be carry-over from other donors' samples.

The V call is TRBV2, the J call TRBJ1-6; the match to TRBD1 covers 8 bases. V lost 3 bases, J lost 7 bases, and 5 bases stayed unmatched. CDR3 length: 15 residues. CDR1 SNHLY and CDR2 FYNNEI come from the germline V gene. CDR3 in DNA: TGTGCCAGCAGTGACGCGCGGGACAGGAATTCACCCCTCCACTTT. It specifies CASSDARDRNSPLHF. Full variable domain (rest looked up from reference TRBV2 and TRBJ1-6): EPEVTQTPSHQVTQMGQEVILRCVPISNHLYFYWYRQILGQKVEFLVSFYNNEISEKSEIFDDQFSVERPDGSNFTLKIRSTKLEDSAMYFCASSDARDRNSPLHFGNGTRLTVT.

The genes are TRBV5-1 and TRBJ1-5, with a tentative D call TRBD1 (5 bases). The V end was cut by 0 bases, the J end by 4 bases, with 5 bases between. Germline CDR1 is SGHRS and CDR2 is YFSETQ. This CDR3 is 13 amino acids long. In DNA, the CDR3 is TGCGCCAGCAGCTTGGCAGGGAATCAGCCCCAGCATTTT. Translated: CASSLAGNQPQHF.

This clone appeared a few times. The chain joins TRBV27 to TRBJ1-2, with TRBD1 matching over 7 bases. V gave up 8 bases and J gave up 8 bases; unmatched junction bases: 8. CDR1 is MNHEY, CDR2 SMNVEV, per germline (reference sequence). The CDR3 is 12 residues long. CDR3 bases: TGTGCCAGCTCTACCCAACAGGGGGGCTACACCTTC. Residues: CASSTQQGGYTF.

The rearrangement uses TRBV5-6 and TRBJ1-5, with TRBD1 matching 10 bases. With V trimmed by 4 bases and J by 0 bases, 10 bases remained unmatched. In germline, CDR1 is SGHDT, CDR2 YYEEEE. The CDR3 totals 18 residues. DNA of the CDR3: TGTGCCAGCAGCACGACAGGGGGCGGCGCCCATAGCAATCAGCCCCAGCATTTT. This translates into CASSTTGGGAHSNQPQHF.

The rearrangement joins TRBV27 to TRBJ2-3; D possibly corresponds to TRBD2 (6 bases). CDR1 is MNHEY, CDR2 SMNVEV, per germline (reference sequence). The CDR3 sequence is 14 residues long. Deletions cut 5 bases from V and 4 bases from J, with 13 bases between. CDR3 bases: TGTGCCAGCAGTATCCGACTAGTTGCAGATACGCAGTATTTT. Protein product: CASSIRLVADTQYF.

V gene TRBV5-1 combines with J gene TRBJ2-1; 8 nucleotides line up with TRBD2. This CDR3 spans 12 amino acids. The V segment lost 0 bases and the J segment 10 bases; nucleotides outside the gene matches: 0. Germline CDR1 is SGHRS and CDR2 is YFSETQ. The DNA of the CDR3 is TGCGCCAGCAGCTTGGGGACTAGCGAGCAGTTCTTC. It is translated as CASSLGTSEQFF.

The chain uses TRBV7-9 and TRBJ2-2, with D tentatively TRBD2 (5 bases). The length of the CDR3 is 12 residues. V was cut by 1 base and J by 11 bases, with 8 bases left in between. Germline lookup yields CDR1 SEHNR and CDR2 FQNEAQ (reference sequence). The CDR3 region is CASSLGSGELFF. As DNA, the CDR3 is TGTGCCAGCAGCTTAGGCTCGGGAGAGCTGTTTTTT.